This T cell receptor beta chain was identified during a study of regulatory T cells in long-lasting Graves disease. Arm-PCR with iRepertoire HTBI primers amplified the CDR3 regions for these TCR beta libraries. From the multiplex PCR reads, TCRdb called clonotypes with MiXCR, one entry per CDR3 protein. Altogether a few hundred thousand distinct CDR3 sequences are present, around an eighth being singletons, with the ten largest covering 10%. CDR1 is MNHEY, CDR2 SMNVEV, per germline (reference sequence). Germline trimming cut 6 bases from V and 4 bases from J; bases unmatched to any gene: 13. This CDR3 is 16 amino acids long. The time point denotes: newly diagnosed GD, antithyroid drugs for less than 3 months. From PBMCs, RNA was extracted and then used to make the TCR library. To note about this clonotype: A much larger clone lies a single base off, so this may be a read error.

The same sample was also studied in work on T cells in Graves' hyperthyroidism and ophthalmopathy.

The specimen was peripheral blood mononuclear cells (PBMCs), collected at new diagnosis, from a patient treated with antithyroid drugs. This chain joins TRBV27 and TRBJ1-1, with 8 nucleotides matching TRBD1. This TCR derives from a man in his thirties or forties with Graves disease. CDR3 protein: CASSRTGGILSTEAFF. The CDR3 DNA follows: TGTGCCAGCAGCCGTACAGGGGGGATATTGAGCACTGAAGCTTTCTTT.